The TCR beta chain described here comes from a study of healthy donors' naive CD4 and CD8 T cells (dated by TCRdb to the mid-2010s). In terms of the full investigation: Donors were chosen to span three age groups (20-25, 40-50 and 60-70 years, six or seven each), with mean age roughly 46 and half female. For TCR alpha, a new primer set was designed to cover all functional IMGT alpha gene variants, and all other steps followed the beta-chain workflow. The study sequenced rearranged TCR alpha and beta chains from naive CD4+ and CD8+ T cells to test how TCR variation relates to lineage commitment. Peripheral blood mononuclear cells were obtained from some 17 unrelated, healthy individuals. The donors were HLA-typed by sequencing at HLA-A, -B, -C, -DRB1, -DQB1 and -DPB1, using the SBTexcellerator protocol, an ABI3130xl analyzer and SBTengine software.

Summary of the overall study and its limitations: In both chains, CD4+ lineage was associated with a positively charged CDR3, and CD8+ lineage was associated with a negatively charged CDR3. Because alpha and beta chains were sequenced in bulk and could not be paired, the effects of the two chains in combination were not assessed. About 13% of the variance in CD4/CD8 propensity appeared to be explained jointly by V genes, J genes and CDR3 charge, in a largely additive manner. Naive CD4+ and CD8+ cells reportedly showed biased usage of most V and J gene segments, and this bias was consistent across donors and independent of HLA genotype. The study did not directly address possible repertoire bias arising from homeostatic proliferation of naive T cells.

The germline V gene (reference sequence) provides CDR1 LNHNV and CDR2 YYDKDF. The CDR3 runs 15 residues from the cysteine to the phenylalanine. The retained sequence is limited to the CDR3, 45 bases, with the frame set at the first base. To note about this clonotype: It lacks a known antigen. Relative to the germline gene, one junction end is altered; a read error may explain this.

Cells with a CD4+CD8-CD45RO-CD45RA+ profile were isolated by FACS and defined as naive CD4+ T cells, and those with a CD8+CD4-CD45RA+CD27bright profile were defined as naive CD8+ T cells. The antibodies used for sorting targeted CD4 (RPA-T4), CD8 (SK1), CD27 (O323), CD45RA (HI100) and CD45RO (UCHL1). The listed sequencing device is 454 GS FLX Titanium. TCR libraries were built from 450 to 600 ng of total RNA with a previously published linear amplification protocol. Sequencing was carried out on the Roche/454 Genome Sequencer using Titanium chemistry. As for the original processing: From 4 or 5 of the healthy donors, about 78,000 rearranged TCR alpha transcripts were sequenced. Duplicate transcripts were removed, and unique TCR clonotypes were defined by the CDR3 junction according to IMGT nomenclature. Logistic regression in R 2.13.0 modeled CD4 versus CD8 status as a function of V and J genes, with adjustment for donor effects and Bonferroni correction for multiple testing. The raw public data were reprocessed by TCRdb itself: fastp quality trimming at Q25, MiXCR clonotype calling, in-frame beta chains only. A single entry per CDR3 protein holds the most common genes and DNA from its merged rows. These V and J calls derive from TCRdb rather than the authors' analysis. Across this sample there are around 180,000 distinct CDR3 sequences, with over 60% seen only once. About 2.4% of the sample is held by the ten biggest clonotypes.

The receptor chain draws on TRBV15 and TRBJ2-3; a tentative D match to TRBD1 spans 6 bases. Sequences were obtained from naive CD4+ and CD8+ T cells sorted from blood, pooled from several donors. The meaning of the sample's cell subset or site label: FACS-sorted naive CD4+ (CD45RO-CD45RA+) and naive CD8+ (CD45RA+CD27bright) T cells. The receptor was isolated from a pool of human donors in good health; the sample pools cells from several healthy donors. DNA sequence: TGTGCCACCAGCCGAGACAGGAAAAGCACAGATACGCAGTATTTT. Translated, this is CATSRDRKSTDTQYF.